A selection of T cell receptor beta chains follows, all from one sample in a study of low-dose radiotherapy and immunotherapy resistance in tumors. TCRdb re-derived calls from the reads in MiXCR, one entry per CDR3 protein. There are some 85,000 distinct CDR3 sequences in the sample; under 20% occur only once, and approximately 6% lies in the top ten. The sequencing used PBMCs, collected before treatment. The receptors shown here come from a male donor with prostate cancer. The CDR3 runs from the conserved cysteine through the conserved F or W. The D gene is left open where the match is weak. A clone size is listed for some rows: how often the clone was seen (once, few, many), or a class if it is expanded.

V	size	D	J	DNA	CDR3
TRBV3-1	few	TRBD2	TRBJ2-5	TGTGCCAGCAGCCAGGAAGCGGGGGCTTACCAAGAGACCCAGTACTTC	CASSQEAGAYQETQYF
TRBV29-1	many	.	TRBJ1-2	TGCAGCGTTGACCCCTCGCCCGGGCTCGACTATGGCTACACCTTC	CSVDPSPGLDYGYTF
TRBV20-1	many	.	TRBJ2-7	TGCAGTGCTAGAGTCGGTGGGGGGCCTGCCTACGAGCAGTACTTC	CSARVGGGPAYEQYF
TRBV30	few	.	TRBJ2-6	TGTGCCTGGAGTGTACGTTCCGGGGTTCTGTCCGGGGCCAACGTCCTGACTTTC	CAWSVRSGVLSGANVLTF
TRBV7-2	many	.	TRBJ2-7	TGTGCCAGCAGCTTAGATGGGGGCGGATTTTACGAGCAGTACTTC	CASSLDGGGFYEQYF
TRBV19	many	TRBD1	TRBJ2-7	TGTGCCAGTAGTATATCGTTAACGGGGACAGGGGGCGCGTCCTACGAGCAGTACTTC	CASSISLTGTGGASYEQYF
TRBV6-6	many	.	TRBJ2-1	TGTGCCAGCAGATTACAGGGAACTGGCAATGAGCAGTTCTTC	CASRLQGTGNEQFF
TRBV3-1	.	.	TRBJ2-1	TGTGCCAGCAGCCAAGATAGCGTAGCATACAATGAGCAGTTCTTC	CASSQDSVAYNEQFF
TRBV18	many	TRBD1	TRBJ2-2	TGTGCCAGCTCACCGGGGACAGCGAACACCGGGGAGCTGTTTTTT	CASSPGTANTGELFF
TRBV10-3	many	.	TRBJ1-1	TGTGCCATCACTGCGGAGAACACTGAAGCTTTCTTT	CAITAENTEAFF
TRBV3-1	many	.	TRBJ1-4	TGTGCCAGCAAATCCTCTGCGGCTAATGAAAAACTGTTTTTT	CASKSSAANEKLFF
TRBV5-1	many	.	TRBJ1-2	TGCGCCAGCAGCTTGGTTGGGCAGGCCCACTATGGCTACACCTTC	CASSLVGQAHYGYTF
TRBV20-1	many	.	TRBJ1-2	TGCAGTGCTAGGGCGGGTAACTATGGCTACACCTTC	CSARAGNYGYTF
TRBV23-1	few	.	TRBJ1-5	TGCGCCAGCAGTCACTTTTGTGTCAGCAAGTCTTATCAGCCCCAGCATTTT	CASSHFCVSKSYQPQHF
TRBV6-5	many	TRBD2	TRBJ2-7	TGTGCCAGCAGTTACTCGACGGGGACTAGCTCCTACGAGCAGTACTTC	CASSYSTGTSSYEQYF
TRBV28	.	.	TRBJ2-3	TGTGCCAGCAGTCAAGGTGACCCGGGGGGCGCAGATACGCAGTATTTT	CASSQGDPGGADTQYF
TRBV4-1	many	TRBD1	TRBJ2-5	TGCGCCAGCAGCCAAGCAAAGGGACAGCTAGAGACCCAGTACTTC	CASSQAKGQLETQYF
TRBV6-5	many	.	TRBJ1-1	TGTGCCAGCAGCCACTGGCCTGAAGCTTTCTTT	CASSHWPEAFF
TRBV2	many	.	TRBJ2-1	TGTGCCAGCAGTGAACTCGGGAAAAATGAGCAGTTCTTC	CASSELGKNEQFF
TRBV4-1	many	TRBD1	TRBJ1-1	TGCGCCAGCAGCCAAGATCGGACAGGGGTGGGAGACACTGAAGCTTTCTTT	CASSQDRTGVGDTEAFF
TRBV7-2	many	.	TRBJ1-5	TGTGCCAGCAGCCGTCCCGGGGCAGACCAGCCCCAGCATTTT	CASSRPGADQPQHF
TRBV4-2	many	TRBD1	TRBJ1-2	TGTGCCAGCAGCCAAACAAGGACAGGCGGCTATGGCTACACCTTC	CASSQTRTGGYGYTF
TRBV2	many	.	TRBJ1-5	TGTGCCAGCAGTTTCGACAGCAATAGCAATCAGCCCCAGCATTTT	CASSFDSNSNQPQHF
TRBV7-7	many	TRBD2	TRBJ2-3	TGTGCTAGCAGCATAAGACTAGCGGGGGGGTCGTATACGCAGTATTTT	CASSIRLAGGSYTQYF